This T cell receptor (beta chain) was recovered during a study of T cells in narcolepsy. The CDR3 consists of 17 residues. The germline gives CDR1 SGHTA, CDR2 FQGNSA. The germline V and J ends were trimmed by 0 bases and 1 base, with 13 bases remaining between them. Method: immunoSEQ multiplex PCR; TCRdb's copy keeps in-frame clones and lacks some. The table lists over 25,000 clones, 81% of them singletons. This clone is classed as large. The TCR was taken from a human donor in good health. The material sequenced was memory (CD45RA-) CD4+ T cells from blood. The chain joins TRBV7-2 to TRBJ1-5, with a weak D call TRBD1 (5 bases). CDR3 DNA: TGTGCCAGCAGCTTAGCCGTGGGGCAAGGGAGCAATCAGCCCCAGCATTTT. The encoded protein is CASSLAVGQGSNQPQHF. The whole variable domain, remainder taken from reference TRBV7-2 and TRBJ1-5, is GAGVSQSPSNKVTEKGKDVELRCDPISGHTALYWYRQSLGQGLEFLIYFQGNSAPDKSGLPSDRFSAERTGGSVSTLTIQRTQQEDSAVYLCASSLAVGQGSNQPQHFGDGTRLSIL.